This TCR beta chain stems from a study of tumor-infiltrating lymphocytes in primary liver carcinoma. Unsorted whole blood supplied the blood RNA, and germline DNA was isolated too. Overall study findings and caveats: Blood's top-250-clone fraction was significantly lower than that of tumors (p = 0.039). Relative to tumor region pairs, the tumor-adjacent and tumor-blood pairs showed overlap that was lower.

As to this clonotype: What it binds is unknown. At one end the junction does not follow the germline gene, possibly because of a read error.

A primer in the constant region served to generate TCR beta cDNA from roughly 550 ng of total RNA. Construction of TCR beta libraries relied on three successive nested multiplex PCR rounds employing slightly modified ARM-PCR. TRBV1-TRBV30 forward primers and a C-beta reverse primer were used in the first two PCR rounds, which each ran for approximately 10 cycles. TCRdb ran MiXCR on the multiplex PCR reads and lists one entry per CDR3 protein. Of almost 200,000 distinct CDR3 sequences in the sample, 65% were seen once. Germline V gene lookup returns CDR1 SGHAT and CDR2 FQNNGV. The CDR3 covers 17 residues.

This receptor was identified in a woman in her sixties or seventies with primary liver carcinoma and hepatitis B virus infection. The sample was peripheral blood. The rearrangement links TRBV11-2 to TRBJ1-2, with D perhaps TRBD1 (5 bases). CDR3: CASNLRGGAVANHGYTF. CDR3 nucleotides: TGTGCCAGCAACTTAAGAGGAGGGGCAGTAGCGAACCATGGCTACACCTTC.